This TCR beta chain was sequenced during a study of T cell repertoires in cytomegalovirus infection. A single record per CDR3 protein comes from TCRdb applying MiXCR to the reads. The sample carries under 800,000 distinct CDR3 sequences, roughly 26% recorded once. General study results and limits: The response measured ex vivo was dominated by TCR beta clonotypes (HLA-C-restricted and CMV-specific).

Concerning this clonotype itself: The antigen remains undetermined.

V was pared by 6 bases and J by 6 bases, with 22 bases between. The CDR3 is 16 residues long. The V gene's germline CDR1 is MNHNY and CDR2 SVGAGI (reference sequence). The rearrangement links TRBV6-6 to TRBJ2-3, with D maybe TRBD2 (7 bases). This TCR derives from a human donor in good health (CMV status not recorded). Some clones in this sample may be carry-over from other donors' samples. Sequenced input: CD8+ T cells from PBMCs. CDR3 region: CASRPFAGALTDTQYF. CDR3 sequence (DNA): TGTGCCAGCAGACCCTTCGCGGGGGCCCTCACGGATACGCAGTATTTT.